A selection of T cell receptor beta chains follows, all from one sample in a study of Graves' ophthalmopathy and Graves' hyperthyroidism. Each CDR3 protein gets one entry after TCRdb re-called the multiplex PCR reads with MiXCR. The sample includes fewer than 600,000 distinct CDR3 sequences, approximately 15% of them seen just once. Sequencing was carried out using blood. These receptors originate from a woman younger than 45 with Graves' ophthalmopathy. The CDR3 runs from the conserved cysteine through the conserved F or W. D genes are given only for firm matches. Clone size appears in some rows only: once, few, many, or a class for an expanded clone.

J gene | V gene | clone size | D gene | CDR3 protein | CDR3 DNA
TRBJ2-7 | TRBV27 | many | - | CASSLYGQEQYF | TGTGCCAGCAGTTTGTACGGCCAAGAGCAGTACTTC
TRBJ1-5 | TRBV6-5 | many | - | CASSYTSFQPQHF | TGTGCCAGCAGTTATACCTCCTTTCAGCCCCAGCATTTT
TRBJ2-2 | TRBV2 | many | TRBD1 | CASSHRGRVTGELFF | TGTGCCAGCAGCCACAGGGGGCGGGTCACCGGGGAGCTGTTTTTT
TRBJ2-5 | TRBV15 | - | - | CATSRDIAQETQYF | TGTGCCACCAGCAGAGATATTGCTCAAGAGACCCAGTACTTC
TRBJ2-7 | TRBV3-1 | few | - | CASSQDSVAASYEQYF | TGTGCCAGCAGCCAAGATTCGGTGGCTGCCTCCTACGAGCAGTACTTC
TRBJ2-7 | TRBV28 | many | TRBD1 | CASDPVDRGAYEQYF | TGTGCCAGCGACCCGGTGGACAGGGGAGCCTACGAGCAGTACTTC
TRBJ2-7 | TRBV30 | few | - | CAWSVSGGLPTRQYF | TGTGCCTGGAGTGTATCTGGCGGGCTCCCAACGAGGCAGTACTTC
TRBJ2-7 | TRBV15 | many | TRBD1 | CATSSGQKFEQYF | TGTGCCACCAGTTCGGGACAGAAATTCGAGCAGTACTTC
TRBJ2-5 | TRBV6-1 | once | TRBD2 | CASSEPTRSGRVEETQYF | TGTGCCAGCAGTGAACCAACTCGTAGCGGGAGGGTTGAGGAGACCCAGTACTTC
TRBJ1-1 | TRBV6-1 | many | - | CASRDTGGAEAFF | TGTGCCAGCAGAGATACAGGAGGCGCTGAAGCTTTCTTT
TRBJ1-2 | TRBV3-1 | - | - | CASSQSGFDGYTF | TGTGCCAGCAGCCAATCAGGGTTCGATGGCTACACCTTC
TRBJ1-1 | TRBV12-3/TRBV12-4 | many | - | CASSQAGTEAFF | TGTGCCAGCAGCCAGGCGGGGACTGAAGCTTTCTTT
TRBJ1-2 | TRBV6-5 | many | - | CASSYLQERNYGYTF | TGTGCCAGCAGTTACTTACAGGAACGAAACTATGGCTACACCTTC
TRBJ1-2 | TRBV2 | many | - | CASSQTKTVAGYTF | TGTGCCAGCAGCCAGACGAAGACAGTCGCTGGCTACACCTTC
TRBJ1-5 | TRBV28 | many | - | CASSFPGFGQPQHF | TGTGCCAGCAGTTTTCCGGGTTTTGGGCAGCCCCAGCATTTT
TRBJ2-7 | TRBV20-1 | - | TRBD2 | CSARREPYEQYF | TGCAGTGCTAGGCGGGAGCCGTACGAGCAGTACTTC